The subject of this entry is one T cell receptor (beta chain). Its antigen is unknown. This entry comes from a study of T-cell reconstitution after alpha-beta-depleted transplantation in children. The study's findings and limits: Most T-cell counts and diversity one year after the transplant came from T cells that were newly produced. Expanded graft clones numbering several hundred reportedly gave rise to alpha-beta T cells about two months after transplant. Surviving recipient cells, namely T cells and thymic progenitors, were the source of high day-60 TCRbeta diversity in some patients.

This CDR3 comprises 13 residues. Trimming took off 3 bases at V and 7 bases at J, with 15 bases between the two ends. Germline-derived CDR1 and CDR2 are DFQATT and SNEGSKA (reference sequence). Unique molecular identifiers were used to barcode this TCRbeta library. Via MiXCR, TCRdb re-called the PCR reads, giving one row per CDR3 protein. The sample shows tens of thousands of distinct CDR3 sequences, roughly 18% of them seen only once. The material was PBMCs, mostly from graft donor cells, obtained 360 days after TCRalphabeta/CD19-depleted stem cell transplant. The origin of this receptor is a male patient aged 2-9 years who had a stem cell transplant for acute lymphoblastic leukemia, so the T cells may come from the graft donor. V is TRBV20-1 and J is TRBJ2-5, with a weak D call TRBD1 (5 bases). Written as DNA, the CDR3 is TGCAGTGCTAGTGGGGCAGTCGGCGGGACCCAGTACTTC. Translation gives CSASGAVGGTQYF.